This T cell receptor (beta chain) emerged from a study of cytomegalovirus exposure and HLA in healthy donors. Study-wide points: Excluded were some V segments that proved indistinguishable, including TRBV6-2 and TRBV6-3. Roughly uniform sequencing depth across donors was assumed, possibly incorrectly.

Germline V gene lookup returns CDR1 LNHDA and CDR2 SQIVND (reference sequence). The germline V and J ends were trimmed by 7 bases and 0 bases, with 19 bases remaining between them. The length of the CDR3 is 17 residues. The PCR used 60 Vbeta and 13 Jbeta primers. Assay: immunoSEQ multiplex PCR; the TCRdb copy retains only in-frame clones and omits some. Counted here are more than 200,000 clones, about 79% occurring once; the ten biggest clones make up more than 1.5%. Note on this clone: No antigen is known for it.

The origin of this receptor is a man between 18 and 35 years old in good health and CMV-seronegative. The chain has TRBV19 and TRBJ2-1; D might be TRBD1 (6 bases). The sequencing sample was made of PBMCs. The CDR3 protein is CASTIDPGASSYNEQFF. The CDR3 bases are TGTGCCAGTACAATCGATCCAGGGGCCAGCTCCTACAATGAGCAGTTCTTC. The whole variable domain, remainder taken from reference TRBV19 and TRBJ2-1, is DGGITQSPKYLFRKEGQNVTLSCEQNLNHDAMYWYRQDPGQGLRLIYYSQIVNDFQKGDIAEGYSVSREKKESFPLTVTSAQKNPTAFYLCASTIDPGASSYNEQFFGPGTRLTVL.